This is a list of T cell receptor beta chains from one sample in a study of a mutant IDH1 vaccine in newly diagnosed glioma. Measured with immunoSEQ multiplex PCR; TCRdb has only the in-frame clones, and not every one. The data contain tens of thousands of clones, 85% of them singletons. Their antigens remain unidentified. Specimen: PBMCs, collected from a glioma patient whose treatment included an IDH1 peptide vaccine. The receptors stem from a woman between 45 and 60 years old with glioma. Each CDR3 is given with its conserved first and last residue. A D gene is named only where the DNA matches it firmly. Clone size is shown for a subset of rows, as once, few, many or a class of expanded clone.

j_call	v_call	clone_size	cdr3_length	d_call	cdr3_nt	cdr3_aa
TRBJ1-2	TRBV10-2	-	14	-	TGCGCCAGCAGTGAGGGGGACCGGGGCTATGGCTACACCTTC	CASSEGDRGYGYTF
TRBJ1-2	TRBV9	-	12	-	TGTGCCAGCAGCGTAGTTATGGGAGGCTACACCTTC	CASSVVMGGYTF
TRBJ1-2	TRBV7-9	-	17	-	TGTGCCAGCAGCTTACCTTATTGGTCAACAGGGTTAAATGGCTACACCTTC	CASSLPYWSTGLNGYTF
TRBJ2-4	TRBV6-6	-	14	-	TGTGCCAGCAGTTACTCCGAACTGGGGAACATTCAGTACTTC	CASSYSELGNIQYF
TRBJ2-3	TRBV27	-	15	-	TGTGCCAGCAGTTTAGGGGGAGTGAGCTACGTTACGCAGTATTTT	CASSLGGVSYVTQYF
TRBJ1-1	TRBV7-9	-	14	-	TGTGCCAGCAGCTTATTGGCAGGGAAGACTGAAGCTTTCTTT	CASSLLAGKTEAFF
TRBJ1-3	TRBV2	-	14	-	TGTGCCAGCACACTACAGGTTTATGGAAACACCATATATTTT	CASTLQVYGNTIYF
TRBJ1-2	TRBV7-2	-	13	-	TGTGCCAGCAGCCCGGGGAGGGACGGTGGCTACACCTTC	CASSPGRDGGYTF
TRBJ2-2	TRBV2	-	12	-	TGTGCCAGCAGCGATATCACCGGGGAGCTGTTTTTT	CASSDITGELFF
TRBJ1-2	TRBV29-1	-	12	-	TGCAGCGTTGATGTATGGGACTATGGCTACACCTTC	CSVDVWDYGYTF
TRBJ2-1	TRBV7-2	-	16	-	TGTGCCAGCAGCCTCCAGACTAGTCGCTTCGGCAATGAGCAGTTCTTC	CASSLQTSRFGNEQFF
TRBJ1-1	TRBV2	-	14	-	TGTGCCAGCACGGGTATCCTGGGGAACACTGAAGCTTTCTTT	CASTGILGNTEAFF
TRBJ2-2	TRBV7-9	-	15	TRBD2	TGTGCCACCTGGGGGAGGGATCGGGGCACCGGGGAGCTGTTTTTT	CATWGRDRGTGELFF
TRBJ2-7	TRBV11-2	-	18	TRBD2	TGTGCCAGCAGCACACTAAAGAAGACTAGCGGGAGGATCGGTGAGCAGTACTTC	CASSTLKKTSGRIGEQYF
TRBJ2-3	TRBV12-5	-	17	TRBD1	TGTGCTAGTGGTCAACACCGGGACAGGGATCCAGGGGATACGCAGTATTTT	CASGQHRDRDPGDTQYF
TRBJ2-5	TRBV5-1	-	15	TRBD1	TGCGCCAGCAGCTTGATGGGACAGGGGCAAGAGACCCAGTACTTC	CASSLMGQGQETQYF
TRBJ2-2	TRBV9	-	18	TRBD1	TGTGCCAGCAGCCCTGGATTGAAGGGGGCGCAAAAGGCCGGGGAGCTGTTTTTT	CASSPGLKGAQKAGELFF
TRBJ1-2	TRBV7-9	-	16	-	TGTGCCAGCAGCCAAGGGGGGGGCGGCCCCTTCTATGGCTACACCTTC	CASSQGGGGPFYGYTF
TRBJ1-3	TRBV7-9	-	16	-	TGTGCCAGCAGCGCCAGGGGCGGGAGCTCTGGAAACACCATATATTTT	CASSARGGSSGNTIYF
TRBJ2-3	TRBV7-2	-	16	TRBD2	TGTGCCAGCATTCGGACTAGGGTGCGTGACACAGATACGCAGTATTTT	CASIRTRVRDTDTQYF
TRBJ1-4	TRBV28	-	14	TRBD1	TGTGCCAGCAGAGACAGGGTGACTAATGAAAAACTGTTTTTT	CASRDRVTNEKLFF
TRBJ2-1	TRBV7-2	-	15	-	TGTGCCAGCAGCTCCCTAGCTGGAGGCTATAATGAGCAGTTCTTC	CASSSLAGGYNEQFF
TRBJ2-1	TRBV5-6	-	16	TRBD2	TGTGCCAGCAGCTTGTTCGGCGGGAGCCTCCTCAATGAGCAGTTCTTC	CASSLFGGSLLNEQFF
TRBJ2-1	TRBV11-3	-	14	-	TGTGCCAGCAGCTTATCTCACGAGGGGAATGAGCAGTTCTTC	CASSLSHEGNEQFF
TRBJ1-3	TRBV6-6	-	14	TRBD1	TGTGCCAGTTTGGGGACAGGCAGAGGAAACACCATATATTTT	CASLGTGRGNTIYF
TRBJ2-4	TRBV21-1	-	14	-	TGTGCCAGCTCGTCAGGACCCGCCAAAAACATTCAGTACTTC	CASSSGPAKNIQYF
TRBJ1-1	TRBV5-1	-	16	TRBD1	TGCGCCAGCAGCTTCGTACAGGGGGCTATGAACACTGAAGCTTTCTTT	CASSFVQGAMNTEAFF
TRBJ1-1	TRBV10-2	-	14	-	TGCGCCAGCAGTGAGCTCAGGTTGAACACTGAAGCTTTCTTT	CASSELRLNTEAFF
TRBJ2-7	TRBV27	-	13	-	TGTGCCAGCAGTTGGGGTAGCTCCTACGAGCAGTACTTC	CASSWGSSYEQYF
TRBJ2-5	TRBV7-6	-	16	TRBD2	TGTGCCAGCAGCATCGGACTAGCGGGGGGCCAAGAGACCCAGTACTTC	CASSIGLAGGQETQYF
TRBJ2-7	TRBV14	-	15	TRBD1	TGTGCCAGCAGCCCAGACCCGGGACAGATCTACGAGCAGTACTTC	CASSPDPGQIYEQYF
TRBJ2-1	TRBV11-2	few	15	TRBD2	TGTGCCAGCAGCCCACTAGCGGGACCTTACAATGAGCAGTTCTTC	CASSPLAGPYNEQFF
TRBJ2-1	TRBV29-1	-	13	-	TGCAGCGTTACTAAGGACTTATACAATGAGCAGTTCTTC	CSVTKDLYNEQFF
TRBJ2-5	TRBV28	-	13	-	TGTGCCAGCAGGCCCCTGGGGACGGAGACCCAGTACTTC	CASRPLGTETQYF
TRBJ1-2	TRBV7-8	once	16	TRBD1	TGTGCCAGCAGCCCCTACAGGGGGCGCTCGGACTATGGCTACACCTTC	CASSPYRGRSDYGYTF
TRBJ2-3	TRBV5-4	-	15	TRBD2	TGTGCCAGCAGATTGGAACTAGCGAGCACAGATACGCAGTATTTT	CASRLELASTDTQYF
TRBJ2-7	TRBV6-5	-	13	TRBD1	TGTGCCAGCAGCCGACAGGGGGTTTACGAGCAGTACTTC	CASSRQGVYEQYF
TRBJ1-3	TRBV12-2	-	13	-	TGTGCAAGTCGCTACACCTCTGGAAACACCATATATTTT	CASRYTSGNTIYF
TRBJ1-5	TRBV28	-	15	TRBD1	TGTGCCAGCAGTTTCTTGACAGGGGCTAGGCAGCCCCAGCATTTT	CASSFLTGARQPQHF
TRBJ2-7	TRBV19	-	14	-	TGTGCCAGTAGTATAGATCTGGAAGGGGTGGAGCAGTACTTC	CASSIDLEGVEQYF
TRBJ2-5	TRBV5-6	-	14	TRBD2	TGTGCCAGCAGCTTAATTGGGGGAGGGGAGACCCAGTACTTC	CASSLIGGGETQYF
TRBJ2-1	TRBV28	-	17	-	TGTGCCAGCAGTTTCCCTACCCCAGGGCAGGACGACAATGAGCAGTTCTTC	CASSFPTPGQDDNEQFF
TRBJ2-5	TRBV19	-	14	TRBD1	TGTGCCAGTAGTACCGGACAGGGGGAAGAGACCCAGTACTTC	CASSTGQGEETQYF
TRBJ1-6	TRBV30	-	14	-	TGTGCCTGGAGCGCTACTAGCTATAATTCACCCCTCCACTTT	CAWSATSYNSPLHF
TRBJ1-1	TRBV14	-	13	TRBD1	TGTGCCAGCAGCCAAGCCCGGGACAGTGAAGCTTTCTTT	CASSQARDSEAFF
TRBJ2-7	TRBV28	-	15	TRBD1	TGTGCCAGCAGGGCTCCGGGACAGGGGAGCCACGAGCAGTACTTC	CASRAPGQGSHEQYF